This entry features one T cell receptor (beta chain) sequence. Its antigen remains unknown. Data came from immunoSEQ multiplex PCR; TCRdb stores just in-frame clones and leaves some out. The sample records under 70,000 clones, roughly 85% being singletons. This sample is drawn from a study of T cells in localized non-small cell lung cancer. Study-wide points: Tumor samples were not multi-region, leaving intratumor heterogeneity unexcluded. T cell clonality was highest in uninvolved adjacent lung, above tumor.

CDR1 and CDR2 from the germline V gene are SGHRS and YFSETQ. V was trimmed by 0 bases and J by 0 bases, leaving 10 bases between them. CDR3 length: 16 amino acids. The TCR was taken from a woman aged 35 to 69 with stage I lung adenocarcinoma. The rearrangement joins TRBV5-1 to TRBJ2-1, with D perhaps matching TRBD2 (6 bases). The material was peripheral blood, obtained before any cancer treatment. The CDR3 coding sequence is TGCGCCAGCAGCTTGGGTGGGAGGAGCTCCTACAATGAGCAGTTCTTC. Translation: CASSLGGRSSYNEQFF.